Below are 30 T cell receptor beta chains sequenced from a single sample in a study of blood T cell repertoires in COVID-19. Assay used: immunoSEQ multiplex PCR; TCRdb lists only in-frame clones, some missing. The data hold approximately 290,000 clones, with approximately 85% observed a single time. The specimen was peripheral blood. The receptor set was obtained from a human donor with COVID-19, enrolled during active disease. The donor label of this sample is uncertain.

This chain connects TRBV5-1 to TRBJ1-2; D not resolved. The CDR3 covers 13 residues. V was trimmed by 6 bases and J by 6 bases, leaving 15 bases between them. Germline CDR1 SGHRS, CDR2 YFSETQ. The DNA of the CDR3 is TGCGCCAGCAACGAGGGCAGACTCGATGGCTACACCTTC. Residues: CASNEGRLDGYTF.

The chain carries TRBV28 and TRBJ1-2, with D possibly matching TRBD1 (6 bases). The CDR3 has 13 amino acids. Germline V gene sequence: CDR1 MDHEN, CDR2 SYDVKM. Trimming cost V 6 bases and J 8 bases, with 16 bases left between them. CDR3 residues: CASRSGQGRGYTF. CDR3 nucleotides: TGTGCCAGCAGATCGGGGCAGGGGAGAGGCTACACCTTC.

V and J are TRBV28 and TRBJ1-2, with 10 bases fitting TRBD1. Per the germline V gene, CDR1 is MDHEN and CDR2 is SYDVKM. Germline trimming cut 4 bases from V and 7 bases from J; bases unmatched to any gene: 6. The CDR3 is made up of 14 amino acids. The chain's CDR3 is CASSWRTGGSGYTF. The CDR3 nucleotides are TGTGCCAGCAGTTGGAGGACAGGGGGTAGTGGCTACACCTTC.

This clone is a singleton in its sample. The chain recombines TRBV3-1 (or the pseudogene TRBV3-2) with TRBJ1-3; no firm D call. The CDR3 runs to 15 residues. Germline CDR1 LGHDT, CDR2 YNNKEL (reference sequence). With 1 base removed from V and 3 bases from J, the gap between germline ends came to 10 bases. CDR3 coding DNA: TGTGCCAGCAGCCAAGGGCTCCAATATGGAAACACCATATATTTT. Translated: CASSQGLQYGNTIYF.

A word on this clone: The same CDR3 arises from other DNA sequences in this sample as well. J is TRBJ1-5 and V is TRBV7-6; no reliable D call. The CDR3 is 15 residues long. With 1 base removed from V and 0 bases from J, the gap between germline ends came to 7 bases. Germline CDR1 reads SGHVS; CDR2 reads FNYEAQ. The CDR3 region is CASSLVGGSNQPQHF. The CDR3 nucleotides are TGTGCCAGCAGCTTAGTTGGCGGTAGCAATCAGCCCCAGCATTTT.

The V call is TRBV25-1, the J call TRBJ2-2, with no clear D. CDR1 and CDR2 from the germline V gene are MGHDK and SYGVNS. The V end lost 5 bases, the J end lost 4 bases, and 17 bases lay between the germline ends. This CDR3 has 16 residues. In DNA form, the CDR3 reads TGTGCCAGCAGTCCCACCTCAGGTATACCCACCGGGGAGCTGTTTTTT. Its translation: CASSPTSGIPTGELFF. The variable domain in full, completed from reference TRBV25-1 and TRBJ2-2, reads EADIYQTPRYLVIGTGKKITLECSQTMGHDKMYWYQQDPGMELHLIHYSYGVNSTEKGDLSSESTVSRIRTEHFPLTLESARPSHTSQYLCASSPTSGIPTGELFFGEGSRLTVL.

The genes are TRBV29-1 and TRBJ2-7; D uncertain. V lost 0 bases, J lost 3 bases, and 6 bases lay in between. The CDR3 contains 12 residues. Germline V gene lookup returns CDR1 SQVTM and CDR2 ANQGSEA. The CDR3 loop is CSVEEAGYEQYF. DNA of the CDR3: TGCAGCGTTGAAGAAGCCGGCTACGAGCAGTACTTC.

This chain uses TRBV28 with TRBJ2-5; TRBD1 matches at 9 bases. The CDR3 sequence is 18 residues long. The germline V gene encodes CDR1 MDHEN and CDR2 SYDVKM. V trimming: 8 bases; J trimming: 3 bases; junction bases outside the gene matches: 19. The CDR3: CASPPSSHPGQGEETQYF. Written as DNA, the CDR3 is TGTGCCAGCCCACCATCCTCTCACCCGGGACAGGGCGAAGAGACCCAGTACTTC.

V gene TRBV29-1 combines with J gene TRBJ1-5, with TRBD1 as a possible D gene (5 bases). The CDR3 covers 13 residues. Trimming left V 8 bases short and J 7 bases short, with 18 bases between. Germline V gene lookup returns CDR1 SQVTM and CDR2 ANQGSEA. The CDR3 DNA reads TGCAGCTATGAGGAGGGCCCAGGGCAGCCCCAGCATTTT. It specifies CSYEEGPGQPQHF.

The rearrangement uses TRBV28 and TRBJ1-2; 8 bases fit TRBD1. V trimming: 4 bases; J trimming: 3 bases; junction bases outside the gene matches: 10. The CDR3 covers 16 residues. Germline-derived CDR1 and CDR2 are MDHEN and SYDVKM. The CDR3 here is CASSSPWTGNHYGYTF. The CDR3 coding sequence is TGTGCCAGCAGTTCCCCCTGGACAGGGAACCACTATGGCTACACCTTC.

The chain is built from TRBV12-5 and TRBJ2-1, with TRBD2 matching 10 bases. The V gene end was trimmed by 0 bases and the J gene end by 3 bases; junction bases not matched to a gene: 2. Germline CDR1 is LGHNT and CDR2 is FRNRAP. This CDR3 spans 16 amino acids. Here the CDR3 DNA reads TGTGCTAGTGGTTTGGTGCTAGCGGGAGTCTACAATGAGCAGTTCTTC. This encodes CASGLVLAGVYNEQFF.

This chain connects TRBV19 to TRBJ1-5, with D unresolved. CDR1 is LNHDA and CDR2 is SQIVND in the germline V gene (reference sequence). This CDR3 contains 13 residues. Trimming took 5 bases from V and 4 from J, leaving 9 bases between them. This chain's CDR3 is CASSWAGNQPQHF. CDR3 sequence (DNA): TGTGCCAGTAGTTGGGCCGGTAATCAGCCCCAGCATTTT. Variable domain in full (rest from reference TRBV19 and TRBJ1-5): DGGITQSPKYLFRKEGQNVTLSCEQNLNHDAMYWYRQDPGQGLRLIYYSQIVNDFQKGDIAEGYSVSREKKESFPLTVTSAQKNPTAFYLCASSWAGNQPQHFGDGTRLSIL.

The V call is TRBV28, the J call TRBJ1-5; 10 positions agree with TRBD1. The ends lost 4 bases at V and 1 base at J; junction bases unmatched: 19. Germline V gene lookup returns CDR1 MDHEN and CDR2 SYDVKM. This CDR3 comprises 21 residues. CDR3 coding DNA: TGTGCCAGCAGTTCTTACACCCCCAGAGACAGGGGGCGCGACAGCAATCAGCCCCAGCATTTT. Translation gives CASSSYTPRDRGRDSNQPQHF. Full variable domain (rest looked up from reference TRBV28 and TRBJ1-5): DVKVTQSSRYLVKRTGEKVFLECVQDMDHENMFWYRQDPGLGLRLIYFSYDVKMKEKGDIPEGYSVSREKKERFSLILESASTNQTSMYLCASSSYTPRDRGRDSNQPQHFGDGTRLSIL.

This clone was picked up a small number of times. The V gene is TRBV3-1 (or the pseudogene TRBV3-2), the J gene TRBJ2-3, with 7 bases identical to TRBD2. Germline V gene sequence: CDR1 LGHDT, CDR2 YNNKEL (reference sequence). Unmatched junction bases numbered 8, after V lost 4 bases and J lost 1 base. The CDR3 contains 16 residues. CDR3 in amino acids: CASSPRGAGRTDTQYF. The CDR3 DNA is TGTGCCAGCAGCCCCCGAGGAGCGGGGCGCACAGATACGCAGTATTTT.

This clone has just a few counts. V is TRBV7-3 and J is TRBJ1-1, with unresolved D. Germline CDR1 is SGHTA and CDR2 is FQGTGA. The length of the CDR3 is 14 residues. Deletions cut 8 bases from V and 4 bases from J, with 17 bases between. The CDR3 DNA reads as TGTGCCAGCGCCCCCACTCGGGAGGGCACTGAAGCTTTCTTT. Amino acid sequence: CASAPTREGTEAFF.

The chain carries TRBV6-1 and TRBJ1-5, with D unresolved. Germline V gives CDR1 MNHNS, CDR2 SASEGT. CDR3 length equals 16 residues. V lost 2 bases, J lost 0 bases, and 11 bases lay in between. The CDR3 here is CASSEFSHYSNQPQHF. In DNA form, the CDR3 reads TGTGCCAGCAGTGAATTTTCCCACTATAGCAATCAGCCCCAGCATTTT.

This chain connects TRBV27 to TRBJ1-5; no reliable D call. V was shortened by 1 base and J by 5 bases, with 6 bases between the two germline ends. The CDR3 is 13 amino acids. Germline CDR1 reads MNHEY; CDR2 reads SMNVEV (reference sequence). This CDR3 is CASSLYADQPQHF. CDR3 in DNA: TGTGCCAGCAGTTTATATGCAGATCAGCCCCAGCATTTT.

The V gene is TRBV7-9, the J gene TRBJ1-1, with TRBD1 as a possible D gene (6 bases). Germline lookup yields CDR1 SEHNR and CDR2 FQNEAQ (reference sequence). Trimming left V 5 bases short and J 0 bases short, with 10 bases between. CDR3 length: 14 amino acids. CDR3 sequence: CASSGQGMNTEAFF. In nucleotides, the CDR3 is TGTGCCAGCAGCGGGCAGGGGATGAACACTGAAGCTTTCTTT.

The gene calls are TRBV2 and TRBJ1-1; D unresolved. The CDR3 loop spans 14 amino acids. The V gene's germline CDR1 is SNHLY and CDR2 FYNNEI. Trimming cost V 0 bases and J 0 bases, with 5 bases left between them. The CDR3 spells CASSEASLNTEAFF. The CDR3 DNA reads TGTGCCAGCAGTGAAGCGAGCCTGAACACTGAAGCTTTCTTT. The full variable domain, its missing parts supplied by reference TRBV2 and TRBJ1-1, is EPEVTQTPSHQVTQMGQEVILRCVPISNHLYFYWYRQILGQKVEFLVSFYNNEISEKSEIFDDQFSVERPDGSNFTLKIRSTKLEDSAMYFCASSEASLNTEAFFGQGTRLTVV.

The chain has TRBV4-2 and TRBJ1-2, with 8 bases aligning to TRBD1. CDR3 length: 15 residues. The J segment lost 8 bases and the V segment lost 0 bases, leaving 8 bases of the junction unmatched. Germline V gene data show CDR1 as LGHNA and CDR2 as YNFKEQ. The CDR3 spells CASSQDRQGAWGYTF. For the CDR3, the DNA is TGTGCCAGCAGCCAAGATAGGCAGGGGGCTTGGGGCTACACCTTC.

The chain links TRBV20-1 to TRBJ2-1; D is ambiguous. The CDR3 extends over 11 amino acids. Trimming took off 1 base at V and 10 bases at J, with 8 bases between the two ends. Per the germline V gene, CDR1 is DFQATT and CDR2 is SNEGSKA (reference sequence). The CDR3 sequence is CSARGRHEQFF. The CDR3 DNA sequence: TGCAGTGCTAGAGGACGACACGAGCAGTTCTTC.

This clone was seen more than once but under ten times. The chain combines TRBV12-3 or TRBV12-4 with TRBJ2-2; no firm D call. CDR3 length: 12 residues. The ends were cut back, 3 bases at V and 6 bases at J, with 5 bases in the middle. CDR3 coding DNA: TGTGCCAGCAGTTTTTCGGCCGGGGAGCTGTTTTTT. It codes for CASSFSAGELFF.

The J gene is TRBJ1-4, the V gene TRBV7-9; D is possibly TRBD1 (6 bases). Germline loops: CDR1 SEHNR, CDR2 FQNEAQ (reference sequence). The CDR3 extends over 14 amino acids. The V end was cut by 3 bases, the J end by 5 bases, with 10 bases between. CDR3 in amino acids: CASSLVRGNEKLFF. As DNA, the CDR3 is TGTGCCAGCAGCTTGGTGAGGGGGAATGAAAAACTGTTTTTT.

This chain joins TRBV11-3 and TRBJ2-7, with 7 bases matching TRBD1. The CDR3 totals 13 residues. J was trimmed by 6 bases and V by 3 bases; bases with no gene match: 5. The germline V gene encodes CDR1 SGHNT and CDR2 YENEEA. The CDR3 nucleotides are TGTGCCAGCAGCTTCACAGGGGCGGTCGAGCAGTACTTC. It is translated as CASSFTGAVEQYF.

This chain connects TRBV5-5 to TRBJ2-3; weak D call: TRBD1 (5 bases). Germline V gene sequence: CDR1 SGHKS, CDR2 YYEKEE (reference sequence). CDR3 length equals 17 residues. Trimming pared 0 bases from V and 0 bases from J, leaving 14 bases between. This CDR3 reads CASSLGQIYPSTDTQYF. The CDR3 nucleotides are TGTGCCAGCAGCTTGGGACAGATCTATCCTAGCACAGATACGCAGTATTTT.

This chain joins TRBV6-5 and TRBJ2-1; D might be TRBD2 (5 bases). CDR1 is MNHEY, CDR2 SVGAGI, per germline. The CDR3 length is 14 residues. Between the trimmed V and J ends, which lost 5 bases and 1 base, there was a span of 9 bases. The CDR3 DNA is TGTGCCAGCAGTCCGAGGGCTTCCTACAATGAGCAGTTCTTC. Its translation: CASSPRASYNEQFF.

V is TRBV6-5 and J is TRBJ1-2, with 9 bases aligning to TRBD1. The CDR3 is made up of 14 amino acids. In germline, CDR1 is MNHEY, CDR2 SVGAGI. Trimming removed 5 bases from V and 4 bases from J; junction bases left unmatched: 5. CDR3 residues: CASSRTGGTYGYTF. Written as DNA, the CDR3 is TGTGCCAGCAGTCGAACAGGGGGCACCTATGGCTACACCTTC.

The rearrangement joins TRBV6-4 to TRBJ1-1; 7 nucleotides align to TRBD1. Germline V gives CDR1 MRHNA, CDR2 SNTAGT. Losses at the gene ends were 5 bases for V and 1 base for J; bases not matched to a gene: 4. The CDR3 is 14 amino acids. The CDR3 nucleotides read TGTGCCAGCAGTCCGGACAGGAGGAACACTGAAGCTTTCTTT. This sequence encodes CASSPDRRNTEAFF.

The chain combines TRBV19 with TRBJ2-1, with 7 positions matching TRBD2. This CDR3 region has 13 residues. Unmatched junction bases numbered 6, after V lost 3 bases and J lost 10 bases. Germline values: CDR1 LNHDA, CDR2 SQIVND (reference sequence). Here the CDR3 reads CASSMGRGGEQFF. The CDR3, as DNA: TGTGCCAGTAGTATGGGGAGGGGCGGCGAGCAGTTCTTC.

The chain employs TRBV11-2 and TRBJ2-7, with TRBD2 matching over 14 bases. This CDR3 has 19 amino acids. Germline V gives CDR1 SGHAT, CDR2 FQNNGV. Losses at the gene ends were 5 bases for V and 2 bases for J; bases not matched to a gene: 14. Here the CDR3 DNA reads TGTGCCAGCAGCCCCTACCCTCGACTAGCGGGAGGGCTGACCTACGAGCAGTACTTC. This codes for CASSPYPRLAGGLTYEQYF. Using reference TRBV11-2 and TRBJ2-7 for the parts outside the CDR3, the full variable domain is EAGVAQSPRYKIIEKRQSVAFWCNPISGHATLYWYQQILGQGPKLLIQFQNNGVVDDSQLPKDRFSAERLKGVDSTLKIQPAKLEDSAVYLCASSPYPRLAGGLTYEQYFGPGTRLTVT.